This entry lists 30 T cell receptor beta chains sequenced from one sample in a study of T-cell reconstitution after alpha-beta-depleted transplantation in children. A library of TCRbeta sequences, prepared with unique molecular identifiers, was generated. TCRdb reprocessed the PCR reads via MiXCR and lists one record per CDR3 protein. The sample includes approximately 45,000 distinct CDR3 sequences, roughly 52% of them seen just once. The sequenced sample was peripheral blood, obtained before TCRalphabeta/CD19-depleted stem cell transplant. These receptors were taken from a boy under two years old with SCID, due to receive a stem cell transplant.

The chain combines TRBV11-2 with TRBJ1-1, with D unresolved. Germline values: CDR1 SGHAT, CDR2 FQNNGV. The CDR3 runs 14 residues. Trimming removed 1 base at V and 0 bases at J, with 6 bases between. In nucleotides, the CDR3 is TGTGCCAGCAGCTTAGTCGGCATGAACACTGAAGCTTTCTTT. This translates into CASSLVGMNTEAFF.

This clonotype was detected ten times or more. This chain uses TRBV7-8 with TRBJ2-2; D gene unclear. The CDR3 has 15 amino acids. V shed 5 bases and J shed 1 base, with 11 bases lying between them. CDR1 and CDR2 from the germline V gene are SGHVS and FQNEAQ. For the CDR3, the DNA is TGTGCCAGCAGCGAAGCCTTTGGGAACACCGGGGAGCTGTTTTTT. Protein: CASSEAFGNTGELFF.

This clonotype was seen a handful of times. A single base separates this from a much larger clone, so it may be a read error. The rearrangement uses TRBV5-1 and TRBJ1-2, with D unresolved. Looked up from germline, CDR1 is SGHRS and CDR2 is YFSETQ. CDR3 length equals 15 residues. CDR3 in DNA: TGCGCCAGCAGCTTGGGGAGCCTTCGGGAGGATGGCTACCCCTTC. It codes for CASSLGSLREDGYPF. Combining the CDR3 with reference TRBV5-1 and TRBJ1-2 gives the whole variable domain KAGVTQTPRYLIKTRGQQVTLSCSPISGHRSVSWYQQTPGQGLQFLFEYFSETQRNKGNFPGRFSGRQFSNSRSEMNVSTLELGDSALYLCASSLGSLREDGYPFGSGTRLTVV.

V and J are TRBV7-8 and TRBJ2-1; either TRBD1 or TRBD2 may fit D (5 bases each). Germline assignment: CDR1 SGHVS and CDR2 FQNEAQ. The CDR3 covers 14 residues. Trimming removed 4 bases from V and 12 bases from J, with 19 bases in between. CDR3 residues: CASSSPLRGAVQFF. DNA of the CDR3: TGTGCCAGCAGCTCCCCGCTGAGGGGAGCGGTGCAGTTCTTC.

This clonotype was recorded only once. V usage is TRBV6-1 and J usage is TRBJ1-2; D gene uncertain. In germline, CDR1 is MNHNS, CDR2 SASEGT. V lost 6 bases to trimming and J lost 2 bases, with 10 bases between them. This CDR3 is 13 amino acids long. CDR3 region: CASSPDGNYGYTF. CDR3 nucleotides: TGTGCCAGCAGCCCGGACGGGAACTATGGCTACACCTTC.

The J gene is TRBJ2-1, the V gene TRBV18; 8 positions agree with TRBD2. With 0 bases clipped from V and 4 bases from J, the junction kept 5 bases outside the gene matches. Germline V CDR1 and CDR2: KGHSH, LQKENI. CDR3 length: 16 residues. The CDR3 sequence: CASSPPRRLAYNEQFF. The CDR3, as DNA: TGTGCCAGCTCACCACCTCGGAGACTAGCGTACAATGAGCAGTTCTTC.

The CDR3 reads CASSGDRGVTGELFF. The CDR3, as DNA: TGTGCCAGCAGCGGGGACAGGGGAGTCACCGGGGAGCTGTTTTTT. This chain joins TRBV2 and TRBJ2-2, with TRBD1 matching 10 bases. The CDR3 contains 15 residues. Germline V lookup: CDR1 SNHLY, CDR2 FYNNEI. J gave up 4 bases and V 6 bases, and 5 bases lay outside the gene matches.

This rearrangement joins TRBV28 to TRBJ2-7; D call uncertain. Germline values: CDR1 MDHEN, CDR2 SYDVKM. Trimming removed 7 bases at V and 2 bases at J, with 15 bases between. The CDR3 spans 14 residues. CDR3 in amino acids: CASTAPDRPYEQYF. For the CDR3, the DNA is TGTGCCAGCACCGCCCCGGACCGGCCCTACGAGCAGTACTTC. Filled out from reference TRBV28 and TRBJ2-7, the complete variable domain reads DVKVTQSSRYLVKRTGEKVFLECVQDMDHENMFWYRQDPGLGLRLIYFSYDVKMKEKGDIPEGYSVSREKKERFSLILESASTNQTSMYLCASTAPDRPYEQYFGPGTRLTVT.

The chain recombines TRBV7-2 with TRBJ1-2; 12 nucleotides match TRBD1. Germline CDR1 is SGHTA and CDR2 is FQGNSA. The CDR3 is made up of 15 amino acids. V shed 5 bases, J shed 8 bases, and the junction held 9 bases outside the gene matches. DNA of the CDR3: TGTGCCAGCAGCCCCACCCGGGACAGGGGGCGAGGCTACACCTTC. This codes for CASSPTRDRGRGYTF.

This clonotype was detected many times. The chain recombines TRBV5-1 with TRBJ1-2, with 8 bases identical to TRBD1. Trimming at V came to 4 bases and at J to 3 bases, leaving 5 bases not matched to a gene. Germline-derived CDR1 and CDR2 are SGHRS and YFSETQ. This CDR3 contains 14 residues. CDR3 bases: TGCGCCAGCAGCCTGACAGGGGATGACTATGGCTACACCTTC. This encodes CASSLTGDDYGYTF.

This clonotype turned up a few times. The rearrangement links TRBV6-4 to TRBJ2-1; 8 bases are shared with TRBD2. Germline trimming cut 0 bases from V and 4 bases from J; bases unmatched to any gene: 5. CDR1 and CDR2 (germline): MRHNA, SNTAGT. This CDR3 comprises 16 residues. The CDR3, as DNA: TGTGCCAGCAGTGACTCGTCCGGGGGGGGTTACAATGAGCAGTTCTTC. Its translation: CASSDSSGGGYNEQFF.

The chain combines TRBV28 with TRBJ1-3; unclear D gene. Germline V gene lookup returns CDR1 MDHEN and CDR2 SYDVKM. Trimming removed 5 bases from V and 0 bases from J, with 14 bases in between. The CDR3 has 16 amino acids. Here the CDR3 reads CASSLSGINSGNTIYF. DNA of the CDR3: TGTGCCAGCAGTCTCAGTGGAATAAACTCTGGAAACACCATATATTTT.

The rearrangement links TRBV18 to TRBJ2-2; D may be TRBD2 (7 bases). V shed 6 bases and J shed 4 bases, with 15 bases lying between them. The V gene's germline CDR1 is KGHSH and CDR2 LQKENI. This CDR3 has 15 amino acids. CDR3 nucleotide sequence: TGTGCCAGCTCCGTGGCGGGGGCCTCCACCGGGGAGCTGTTTTTT. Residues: CASSVAGASTGELFF.

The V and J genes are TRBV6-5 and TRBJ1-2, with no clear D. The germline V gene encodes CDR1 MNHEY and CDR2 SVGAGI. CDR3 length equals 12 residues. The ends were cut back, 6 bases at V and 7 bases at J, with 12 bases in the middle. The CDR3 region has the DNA TGTGCCAGCAGCCCCAGGTGGGGTGGCTACACCTTC. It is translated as CASSPRWGGYTF.

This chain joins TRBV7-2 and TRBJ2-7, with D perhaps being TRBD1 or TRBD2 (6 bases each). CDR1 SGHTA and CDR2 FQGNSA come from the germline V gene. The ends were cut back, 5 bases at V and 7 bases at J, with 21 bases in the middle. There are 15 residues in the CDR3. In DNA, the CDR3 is TGTGCCAGCAGCGTAGGGAAAACACAGGGAGGAGAGCAGTACTTC. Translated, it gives CASSVGKTQGGEQYF.

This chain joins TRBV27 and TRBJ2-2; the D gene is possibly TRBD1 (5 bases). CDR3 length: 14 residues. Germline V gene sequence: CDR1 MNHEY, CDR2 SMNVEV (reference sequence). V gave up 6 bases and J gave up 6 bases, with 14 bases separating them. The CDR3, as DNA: TGTGCCAGCAGCCTTTCAGGGTTCCCCGGGGAGCTGTTTTTT. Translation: CASSLSGFPGELFF.

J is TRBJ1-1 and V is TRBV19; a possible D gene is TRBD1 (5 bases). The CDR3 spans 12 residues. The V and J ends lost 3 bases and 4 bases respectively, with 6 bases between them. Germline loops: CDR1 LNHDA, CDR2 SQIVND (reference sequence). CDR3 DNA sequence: TGTGCCAGTAGTATCCAGGGCACTGAAGCTTTCTTT. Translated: CASSIQGTEAFF.

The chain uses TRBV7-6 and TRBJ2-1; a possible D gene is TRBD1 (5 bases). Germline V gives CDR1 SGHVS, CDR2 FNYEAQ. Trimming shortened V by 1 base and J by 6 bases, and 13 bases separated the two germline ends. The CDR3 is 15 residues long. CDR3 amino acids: CASSLDPGPSNEQFF. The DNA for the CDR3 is TGTGCCAGCAGCTTAGATCCAGGGCCGTCCAATGAGCAGTTCTTC. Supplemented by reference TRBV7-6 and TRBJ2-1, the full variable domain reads GAGVSQSPRYKVTKRGQDVALRCDPISGHVSLYWYRQALGQGPEFLTYFNYEAQQDKSGLPNDRFSAERPEGSISTLTIQRTEQRDSAMYRCASSLDPGPSNEQFFGPGTRLTVL.

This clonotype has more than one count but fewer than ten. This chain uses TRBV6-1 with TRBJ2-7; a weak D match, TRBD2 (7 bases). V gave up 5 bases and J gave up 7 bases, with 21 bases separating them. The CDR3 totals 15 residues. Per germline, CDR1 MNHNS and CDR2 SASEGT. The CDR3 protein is CASSPHVGGPEEQYF. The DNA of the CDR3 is TGTGCCAGCAGTCCCCATGTGGGGGGGCCGGAAGAGCAGTACTTC.

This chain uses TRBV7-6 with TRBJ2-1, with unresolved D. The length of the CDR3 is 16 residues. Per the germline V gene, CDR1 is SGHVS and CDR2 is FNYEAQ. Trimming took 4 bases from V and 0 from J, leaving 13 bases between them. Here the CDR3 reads CASSSSSGSSYNEQFF. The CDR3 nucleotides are TGTGCCAGCAGCTCATCATCCGGAAGCTCCTACAATGAGCAGTTCTTC.

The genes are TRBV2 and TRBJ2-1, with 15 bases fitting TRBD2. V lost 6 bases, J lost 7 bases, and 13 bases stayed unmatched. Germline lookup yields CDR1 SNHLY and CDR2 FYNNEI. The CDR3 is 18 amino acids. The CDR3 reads CASRRTSGGVALGNEQFF. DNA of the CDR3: TGTGCCAGCAGAAGGACTAGCGGGGGGGTCGCTCTGGGGAATGAGCAGTTCTTC.

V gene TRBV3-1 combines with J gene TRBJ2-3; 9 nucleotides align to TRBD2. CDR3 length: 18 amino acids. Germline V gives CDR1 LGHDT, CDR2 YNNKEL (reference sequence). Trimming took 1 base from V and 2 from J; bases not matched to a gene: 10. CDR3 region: CASSQGTSEPSITDTQYF. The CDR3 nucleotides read TGTGCCAGCAGCCAAGGGACTAGCGAACCCTCCATCACAGATACGCAGTATTTT.

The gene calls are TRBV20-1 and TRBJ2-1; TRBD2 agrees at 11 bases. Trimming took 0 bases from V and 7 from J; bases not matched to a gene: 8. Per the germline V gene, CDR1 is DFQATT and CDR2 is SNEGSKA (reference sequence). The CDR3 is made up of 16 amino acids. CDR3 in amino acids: CSAREYASGGWNEQFF. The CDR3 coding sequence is TGCAGTGCTAGAGAGTACGCTAGCGGGGGGTGGAATGAGCAGTTCTTC.

The DNA for the CDR3 is TGTGCCAGCAGCCCCAAACAGGGTTCCTATAATTCACCCCTCCACTTT. Protein: CASSPKQGSYNSPLHF. V gene TRBV6-1 combines with J gene TRBJ1-6; weak D call: TRBD1 (6 bases). V lost 6 bases, J lost 1 base, and 13 bases lay in between. Germline loops: CDR1 MNHNS, CDR2 SASEGT. The CDR3 has 16 residues.

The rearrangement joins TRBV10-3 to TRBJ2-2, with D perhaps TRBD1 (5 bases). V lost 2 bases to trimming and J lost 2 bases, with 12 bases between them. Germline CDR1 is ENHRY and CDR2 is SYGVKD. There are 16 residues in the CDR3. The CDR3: CAISEIPGPNTGELFF. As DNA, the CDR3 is TGTGCCATCAGTGAGATCCCAGGGCCTAACACCGGGGAGCTGTTTTTT.

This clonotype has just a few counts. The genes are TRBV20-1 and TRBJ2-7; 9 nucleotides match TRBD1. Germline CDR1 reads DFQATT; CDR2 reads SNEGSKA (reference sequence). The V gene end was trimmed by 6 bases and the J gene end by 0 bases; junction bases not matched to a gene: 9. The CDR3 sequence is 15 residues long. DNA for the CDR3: TGCAGTGCCCCCCGGTGGGACAGGGCCTCCTACGAGCAGTACTTC. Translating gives CSAPRWDRASYEQYF.

This chain's CDR3 is CASSLGTSGGPQFF. CDR3 in DNA: TGTGCCAGCAGCCTTGGGACTAGCGGGGGACCCCAGTTCTTC. V is TRBV9 and J is TRBJ2-1; 14 bases line up with TRBD2. The CDR3 sequence is 14 residues long. After removal of 4 bases from V and 13 bases from J, the junction contained 7 bases not matched to a gene. CDR1 and CDR2 from the germline V gene are SGDLS and YYNGEE.

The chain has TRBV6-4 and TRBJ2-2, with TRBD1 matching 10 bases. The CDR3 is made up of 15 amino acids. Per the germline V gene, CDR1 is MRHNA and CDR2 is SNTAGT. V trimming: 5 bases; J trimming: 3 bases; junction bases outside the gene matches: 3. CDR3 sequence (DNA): TGTGCCAGCAGTTCCGGACAGGGGGACACCGGGGAGCTGTTTTTT. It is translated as CASSSGQGDTGELFF.

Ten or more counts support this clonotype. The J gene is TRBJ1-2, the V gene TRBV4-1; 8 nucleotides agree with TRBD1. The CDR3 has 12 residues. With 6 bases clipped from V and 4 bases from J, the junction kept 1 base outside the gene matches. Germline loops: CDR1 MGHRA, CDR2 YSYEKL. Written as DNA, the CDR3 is TGCGCCAGCAGTACAGGGGGCTATGGCTACACCTTC. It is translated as CASSTGGYGYTF.

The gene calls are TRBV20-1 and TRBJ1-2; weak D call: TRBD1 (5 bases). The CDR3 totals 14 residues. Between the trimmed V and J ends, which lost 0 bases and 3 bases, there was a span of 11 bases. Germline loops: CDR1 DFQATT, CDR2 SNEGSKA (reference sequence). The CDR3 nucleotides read TGCAGTGCTAGAGATCCAGGGAGGGACTATGGCTACACCTTC. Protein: CSARDPGRDYGYTF.